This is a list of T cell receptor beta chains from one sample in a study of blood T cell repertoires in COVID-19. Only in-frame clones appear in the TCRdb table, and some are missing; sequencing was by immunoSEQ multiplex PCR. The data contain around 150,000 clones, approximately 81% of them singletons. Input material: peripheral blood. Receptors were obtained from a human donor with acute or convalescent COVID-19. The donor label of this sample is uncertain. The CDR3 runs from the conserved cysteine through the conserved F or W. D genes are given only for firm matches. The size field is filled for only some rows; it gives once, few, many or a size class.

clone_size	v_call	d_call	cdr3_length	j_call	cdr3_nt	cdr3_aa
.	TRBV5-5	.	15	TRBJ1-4	TGTGCCAGCAGCTTGAGCTCGGGAGACCATGAAAAACTGTTTTTT	CASSLSSGDHEKLFF
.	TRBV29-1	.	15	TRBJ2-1	TGCAGCGTTGAAGAAAGGATGGCAGGCTACAATGAGCAGTTCTTC	CSVEERMAGYNEQFF
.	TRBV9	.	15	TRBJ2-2	TGTGCCAGCAGCGCCGCCATAGCGAACACCGGGGAGCTGTTTTTT	CASSAAIANTGELFF
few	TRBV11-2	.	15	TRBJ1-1	TGTGCCAGCAGCGCCACCGGGACACTGAACACTGAAGCTTTCTTT	CASSATGTLNTEAFF
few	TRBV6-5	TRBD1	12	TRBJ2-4	TGTGCCAGCAGCGGCAGGGGGAACATTCAGTACTTC	CASSGRGNIQYF
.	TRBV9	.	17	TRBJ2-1	TGTGCCAGCAGCGTAGAGAGGGGGGGGACAACCTACAATGAGCAGTTCTTC	CASSVERGGTTYNEQFF
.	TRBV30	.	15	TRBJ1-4	TGTGCCTGGAGTCTGACAGGCACAACTAATGAAAAACTGTTTTTT	CAWSLTGTTNEKLFF
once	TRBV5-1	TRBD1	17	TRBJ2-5	TGCGCCAGCAGCATAAGGACAGGGGGAGGGTCCCAAGAGACCCAGTACTTC	CASSIRTGGGSQETQYF
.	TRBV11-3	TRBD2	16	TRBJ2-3	TGTGCCAGCAGCTTCCAGTTCGGGGGGGCCCAAGATACGCAGTATTTT	CASSFQFGGAQDTQYF
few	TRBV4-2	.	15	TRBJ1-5	TGTGCCAGCAGCCAAGTCGGCCAGGGAGGTCAGCCCCAGCATTTT	CASSQVGQGGQPQHF
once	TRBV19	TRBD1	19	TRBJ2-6	TGTGCCAGTAGTATCCTCCAGGGGGCTAGGGGATCTGGGGCCAACGTCCTGACTTTC	CASSILQGARGSGANVLTF
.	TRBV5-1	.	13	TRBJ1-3	TGCGCCAGCAGCTTGAGCCGGAGGAACACCATATATTTT	CASSLSRRNTIYF
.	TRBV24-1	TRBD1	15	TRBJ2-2	TGTGCCACCAGTGGAGGACAGGCGAACACCGGGGAGCTGTTTTTT	CATSGGQANTGELFF
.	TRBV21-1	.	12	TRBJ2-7	TGTGCCAGCAGCAAAAGAGGGTACGAGCAGTACTTC	CASSKRGYEQYF